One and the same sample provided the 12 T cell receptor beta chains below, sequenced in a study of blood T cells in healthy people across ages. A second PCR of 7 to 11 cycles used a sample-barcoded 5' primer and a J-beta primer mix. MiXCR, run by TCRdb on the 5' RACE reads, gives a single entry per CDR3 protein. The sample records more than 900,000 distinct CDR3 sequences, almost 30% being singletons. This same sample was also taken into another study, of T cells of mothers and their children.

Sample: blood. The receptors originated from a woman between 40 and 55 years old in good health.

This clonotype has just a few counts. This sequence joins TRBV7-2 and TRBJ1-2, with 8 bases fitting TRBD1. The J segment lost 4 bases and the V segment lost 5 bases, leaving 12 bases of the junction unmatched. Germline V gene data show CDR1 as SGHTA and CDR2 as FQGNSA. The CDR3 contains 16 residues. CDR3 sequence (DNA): TGTGCCAGCAGCCCCGAGGCCCGGACAGGGTCCTATGGCTACACCTTC. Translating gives CASSPEARTGSYGYTF.

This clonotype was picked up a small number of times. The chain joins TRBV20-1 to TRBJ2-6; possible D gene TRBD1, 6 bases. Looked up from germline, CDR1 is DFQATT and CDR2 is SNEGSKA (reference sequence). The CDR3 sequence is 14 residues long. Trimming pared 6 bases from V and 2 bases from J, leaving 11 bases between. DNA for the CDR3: TGCAGTGCCCCCGGACAGCCTGGGGCCAACGTCCTGACTTTC. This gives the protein CSAPGQPGANVLTF.

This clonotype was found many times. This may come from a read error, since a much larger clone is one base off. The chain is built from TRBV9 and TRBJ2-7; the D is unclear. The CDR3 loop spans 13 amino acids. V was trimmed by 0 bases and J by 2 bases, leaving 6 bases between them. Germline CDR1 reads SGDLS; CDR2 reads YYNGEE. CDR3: CASSVAPTYEQYF. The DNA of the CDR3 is TGTGCCAGCAGCGTAGCCCCCACCTACGAGCAGTACTTC.

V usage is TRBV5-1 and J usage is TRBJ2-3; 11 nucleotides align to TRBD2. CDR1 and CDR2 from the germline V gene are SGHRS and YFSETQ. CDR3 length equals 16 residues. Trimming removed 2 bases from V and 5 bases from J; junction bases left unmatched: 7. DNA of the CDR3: TGCGCCAGCAGCTTTCCGACTAGCGGGGAGTTAGATACGCAGTATTTT. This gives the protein CASSFPTSGELDTQYF.

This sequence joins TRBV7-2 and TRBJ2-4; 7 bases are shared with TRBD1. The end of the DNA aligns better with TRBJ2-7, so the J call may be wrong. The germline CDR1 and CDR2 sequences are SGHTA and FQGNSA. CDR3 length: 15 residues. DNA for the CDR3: TGTGCCAGCAGCCTAAGCGTGACAGGGTTTGGCGAGCAGTACTTC. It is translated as CASSLSVTGFGEQYF.

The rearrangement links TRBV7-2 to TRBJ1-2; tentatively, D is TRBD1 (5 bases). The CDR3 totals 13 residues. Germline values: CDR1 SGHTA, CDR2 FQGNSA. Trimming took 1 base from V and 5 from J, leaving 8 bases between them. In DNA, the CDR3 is TGTGCCAGCAGCTTAGAACAGGAATATGGCTACACCTTC. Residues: CASSLEQEYGYTF.

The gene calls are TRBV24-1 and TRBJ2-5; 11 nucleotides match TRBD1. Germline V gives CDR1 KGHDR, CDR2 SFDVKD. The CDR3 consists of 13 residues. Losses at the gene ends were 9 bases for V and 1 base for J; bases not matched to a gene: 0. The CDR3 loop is CATGQGAQETQYF. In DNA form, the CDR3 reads TGTGCCACCGGACAGGGGGCCCAAGAGACCCAGTACTTC.

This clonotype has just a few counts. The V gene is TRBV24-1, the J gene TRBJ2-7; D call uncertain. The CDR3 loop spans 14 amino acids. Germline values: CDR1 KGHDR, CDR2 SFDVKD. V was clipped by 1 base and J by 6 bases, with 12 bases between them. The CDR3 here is CATSDFPLIREQYF. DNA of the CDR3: TGTGCCACCAGTGATTTCCCCCTTATCCGCGAGCAGTACTTC.

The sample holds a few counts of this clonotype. The CDR3 DNA is TGCAGTGCCCCGGGACGGTACAACTATGGCTACACCTTC. Its translation: CSAPGRYNYGYTF. This chain connects TRBV20-1 to TRBJ1-2; perhaps TRBD1 as D (5 bases). In germline, CDR1 is DFQATT, CDR2 SNEGSKA (reference sequence). With 6 bases removed from V and 2 bases from J, the gap between germline ends came to 13 bases. The CDR3 is 13 amino acids.

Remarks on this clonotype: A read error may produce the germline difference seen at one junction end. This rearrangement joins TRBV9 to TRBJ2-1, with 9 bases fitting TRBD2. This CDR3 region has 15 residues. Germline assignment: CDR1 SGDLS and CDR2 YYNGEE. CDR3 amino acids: CVSSPNNLAGNEQFF. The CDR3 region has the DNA TGTGTCAGCAGCCCAAATAATCTAGCGGGGAATGAGCAGTTCTTC.

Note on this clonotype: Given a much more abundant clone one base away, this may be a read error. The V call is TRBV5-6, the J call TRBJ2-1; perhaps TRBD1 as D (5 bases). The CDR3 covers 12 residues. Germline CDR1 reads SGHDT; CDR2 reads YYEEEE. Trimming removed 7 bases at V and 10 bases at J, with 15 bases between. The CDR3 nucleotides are TGTGCCAGCGGCCTTCGGCGACAGGAGCAGTTCTTC. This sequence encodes CASGLRRQEQFF.

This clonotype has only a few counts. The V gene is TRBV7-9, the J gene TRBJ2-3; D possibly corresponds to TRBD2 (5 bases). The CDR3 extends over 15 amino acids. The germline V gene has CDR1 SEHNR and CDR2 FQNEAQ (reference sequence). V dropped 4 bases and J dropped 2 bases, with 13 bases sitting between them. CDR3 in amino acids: CASSSRPLATDTQYF. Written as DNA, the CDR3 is TGTGCCAGCAGCTCTCGGCCCCTAGCCACAGATACGCAGTATTTT.